The clone carrying this T cell receptor beta chain was counted many times. Its target is unknown. The CDR3 is made up of 14 amino acids. Germline V lookup: CDR1 DFQATT, CDR2 SNEGSKA (reference sequence). J lost 5 bases, V lost 3 bases, and 2 bases had no gene match. This entry belongs to a study of regulatory T cells in long-lasting Graves disease. Study-wide results and caveats: Accuracy was possibly reduced by small sample size.

Library construction for TCR beta used iRepertoire HTBI primers and Arm-PCR of CDR3 regions. TCRdb reprocessed the multiplex PCR reads via MiXCR and lists one record per CDR3 protein. The sample has roughly 400,000 distinct CDR3 sequences; less than 25% are singletons. Time point reported: persistent/refractory GD, antithyroid drugs over 5 years with positive TRAb. Construction of the TCR library relied on RNA isolated from PBMCs. An endocrinology department located in Xi'an, China, was where the patients came from. The receptor was derived from a female donor with Graves disease. Here the sequenced sample was peripheral blood mononuclear cells (PBMCs), taken when the disease was refractory, from a patient treated with antithyroid drugs. The V call is TRBV20-1, the J call TRBJ2-5; 14 positions agree with TRBD2. CDR3: CSARGLAGVETQYF. The DNA for the CDR3 is TGCAGTGCTAGGGGACTAGCGGGAGTTGAGACCCAGTACTTC.